The sequence of this T cell receptor beta chain was determined in a study of human T cells and chemical hapten exposure. Study at large: Small pooled library volume differences chiefly drove per-sample TCR yield variation. Study-wide results and limits: No shift was seen in TCRs above 1 in 1000 frequency with DPC sensitization. Because they had alopecia, donors may respond immunologically unlike healthy people.

The CDR3 totals 16 residues. Germline CDR1 and CDR2: LGHNT and FRNRAP. V was trimmed by 7 bases and J by 5 bases, leaving 21 bases between them. As to this clonotype: Antigen: not known.

The sample's time point: patch test 2, 6 weeks after DPC sensitization. Specified treatment: therapeutic diphenylcyclopropenone sensitization with weekly scalp DPC. TCRdb recomputed calls from the RACE reads with MiXCR, one row per CDR3 protein. In the table there are 350,000 to 400,000 distinct CDR3 sequences, nearly 6.5% of which are singletons. The material sequenced was whole blood, taken in connection with sensitization to the hapten diphenylcyclopropenone (DPC). This receptor was identified in a woman under 30 with alopecia areata. Some clones in this sample may be carry-over from other donors' samples. J is TRBJ2-1 and V is TRBV12-5; perhaps TRBD2 as D (7 bases). CDR3 sequence: CASASPGEGLDNEQFF. The CDR3 DNA is TGTGCTAGTGCCAGTCCAGGGGAGGGTTTGGACAATGAGCAGTTCTTC. Based on the CDR3 plus reference TRBV12-5 and TRBJ2-1, the full variable domain is DARVTQTPRHKVTEMGQEVTMRCQPILGHNTVFWYRQTMMQGLELLAYFRNRAPLDDSGMPKDRFSAEMPDATLATLKIQPSEPRDSAVYFCASASPGEGLDNEQFFGPGTRLTVL.